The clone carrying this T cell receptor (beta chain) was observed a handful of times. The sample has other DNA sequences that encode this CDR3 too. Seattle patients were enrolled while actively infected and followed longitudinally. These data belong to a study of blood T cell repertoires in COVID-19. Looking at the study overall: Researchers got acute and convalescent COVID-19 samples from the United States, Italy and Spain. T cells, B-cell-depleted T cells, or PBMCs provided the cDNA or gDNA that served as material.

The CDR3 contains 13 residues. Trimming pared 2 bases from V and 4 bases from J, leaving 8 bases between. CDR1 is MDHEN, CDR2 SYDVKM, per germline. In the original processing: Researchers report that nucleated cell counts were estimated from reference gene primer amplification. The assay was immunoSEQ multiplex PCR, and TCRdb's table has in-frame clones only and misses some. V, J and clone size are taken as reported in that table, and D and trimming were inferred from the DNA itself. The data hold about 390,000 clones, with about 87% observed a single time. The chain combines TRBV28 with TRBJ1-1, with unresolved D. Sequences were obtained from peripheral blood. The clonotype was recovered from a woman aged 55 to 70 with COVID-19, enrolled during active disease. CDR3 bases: TGTGCCAGCAGTTTAGGGCGAGTCACTGAAGCTTTCTTT. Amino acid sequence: CASSLGRVTEAFF.